This T cell receptor (beta chain) came from a study of cytomegalovirus exposure and HLA in healthy donors. CDR1 and CDR2 (germline): MNHNS, SASEGT. V was shortened by 5 bases and J by 10 bases, with 20 bases between the two germline ends. The CDR3 runs to 14 residues. The PCR contained 60 Vbeta and 13 Jbeta primers. Only in-frame clones appear in the TCRdb table, and some are missing; sequencing was by immunoSEQ multiplex PCR. The sample lists about 81,000 clones; about 87% were seen once. The material sequenced was PBMCs. The chain joins TRBV6-1 to TRBJ1-2; a weak D match, TRBD1 (6 bases). The receptor's source is a man aged 18 to 29 in good health and CMV-seronegative. CDR3 nucleotide sequence: TGTGCCAGCAGTCCCAGCAGAATGACAGGCTTCTACACCTTC. Protein: CASSPSRMTGFYTF.